This T cell receptor (beta chain) was sequenced in a study of blood T cells in healthy people across ages. Overall study results and limits: Correlation between TCR beta diversity and naive T cell percentage was strong.

Germline V gene data show CDR1 as MGHRA and CDR2 as YSYEKL. The CDR3 is 17 residues long. Germline trimming cut 1 base from V and 3 bases from J; bases unmatched to any gene: 6. Then a second PCR, running roughly 7 to 12 cycles, was carried out with a sample-barcoded 5' primer and a J-beta primer mix. Each of the samples gave a minimum of 2.5 million paired-end reads that contained CDR3. TCRdb reanalysed the 5' RACE reads using MiXCR and keeps one entry per CDR3 protein. The sample records about 640,000 distinct CDR3 sequences, roughly 50% being singletons. This clonotype was observed a few times. The antigen is undetermined.

The sequence was obtained from a man in his 60s in good health. The chain couples TRBV4-1 to TRBJ2-5; 12 bases are a match to TRBD2. Sequencing used blood. CDR3 bases: TGCGCCAGCAGCCAAGTGGCTAGCGGGGGGGCGGAAGAGACCCAGTACTTC. This encodes CASSQVASGGAEETQYF.